This T cell receptor (beta chain) was profiled in a study of beta chain features in type 1 diabetes. In its sample, this clone was seen a few times. The antigen is undetermined. TCRB transcripts that were expressed got sequenced, as all of the isolated RNA had been reverse transcribed. Clones were sequenced by immunoSEQ multiplex PCR, and TCRdb holds only the in-frame ones, with some missing. This table has over 40,000 clones, approximately 72% appearing once. CDR1 SGHRS and CDR2 YFSETQ come from the germline V gene. V lost 0 bases and J lost 0, with 10 bases in between. CDR3 length: 16 residues. Findings of the study overall: Shortening of TCRB CDR3s, moderate but significant, appeared in all four CD4+ subsets of Type 1 diabetes patients.

The chain recombines TRBV5-1 with TRBJ2-1; D is ambiguous. This TCR was recovered from a woman younger than 30 with type 1 diabetes. Material: Tregs from blood. CDR3 loop: CASSLARGPSYNEQFF. In nucleotides, the CDR3 is TGCGCCAGCAGCTTGGCCAGAGGTCCCTCCTACAATGAGCAGTTCTTC.